This T cell receptor beta chain was retrieved from a study of OX40 agonist ivuxolimab in advanced cancers. Overall study context: Given to patients was ivuxolimab, an agonistic anti-OX40 (CD134) antibody. Study-level points and caveats: Both CD4+ and CD8+ T cell populations in blood had undergone clonal expansion by week 6 at 0.1 to 3.0 mg/kg.

Sequencing used immunoSEQ multiplex PCR; TCRdb keeps in-frame clones, though not all of them. This sample yields fewer than 25,000 clones, of which over 80% are seen a single time; around 8.8% belongs to the top ten. Points on this clone: Its antigen is not identified.

The receptor's source is an adult with an advanced solid tumor such as melanoma, head and neck, liver or kidney cancer. The material sequenced was CD4+ or CD8+ T cells sorted from blood, taken in a trial of the OX40 agonist ivuxolimab.

CDR3 bases: TGTGCCAGCAGTTTGCGGGAGGGGAAAGTTTCGTATTTT. Amino acids: CASSLREGKVSYF. The chain has TRBV27 and TRBJ2-3; 9 bases are a match to TRBD2. The CDR3 runs to 13 residues. Germline loops: CDR1 MNHEY, CDR2 SMNVEV (reference sequence). V shed 3 bases, J shed 14 bases, and the junction held 9 bases outside the gene matches.